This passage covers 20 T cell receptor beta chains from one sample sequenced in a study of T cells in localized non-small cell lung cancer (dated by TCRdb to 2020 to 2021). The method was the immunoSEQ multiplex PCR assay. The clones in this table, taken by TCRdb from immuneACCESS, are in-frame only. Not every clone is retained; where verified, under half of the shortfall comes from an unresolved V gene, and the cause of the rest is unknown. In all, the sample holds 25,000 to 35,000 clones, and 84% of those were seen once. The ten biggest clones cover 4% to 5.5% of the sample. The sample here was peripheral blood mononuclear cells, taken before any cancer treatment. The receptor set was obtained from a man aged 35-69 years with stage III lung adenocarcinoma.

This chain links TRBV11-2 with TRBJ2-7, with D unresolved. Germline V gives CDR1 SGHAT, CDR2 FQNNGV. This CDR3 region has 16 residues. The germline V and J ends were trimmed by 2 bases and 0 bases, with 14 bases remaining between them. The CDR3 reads CASSLPSDVTSYEQYF. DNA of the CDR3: TGTGCCAGCAGCTTACCCTCGGACGTCACCTCCTACGAGCAGTACTTC.

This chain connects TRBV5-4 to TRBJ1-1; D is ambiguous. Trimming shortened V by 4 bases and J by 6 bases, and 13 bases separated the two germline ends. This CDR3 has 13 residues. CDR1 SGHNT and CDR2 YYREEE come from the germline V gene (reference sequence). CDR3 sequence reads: CASSLDSTSEAFF. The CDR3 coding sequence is TGTGCCAGCAGCCTGGACTCCACCTCTGAAGCTTTCTTT.

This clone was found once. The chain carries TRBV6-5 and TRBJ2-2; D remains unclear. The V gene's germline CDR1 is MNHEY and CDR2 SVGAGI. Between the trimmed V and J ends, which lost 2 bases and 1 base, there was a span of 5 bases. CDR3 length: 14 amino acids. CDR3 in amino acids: CASSYEVNTGELFF. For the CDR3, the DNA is TGTGCCAGCAGTTACGAGGTGAACACCGGGGAGCTGTTTTTT.

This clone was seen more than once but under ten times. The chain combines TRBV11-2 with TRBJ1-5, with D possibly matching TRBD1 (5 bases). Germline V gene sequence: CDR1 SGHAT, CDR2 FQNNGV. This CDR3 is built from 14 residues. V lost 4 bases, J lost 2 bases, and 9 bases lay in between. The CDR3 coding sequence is TGTGCCAGCAGCTCCGGGACTGGCAATCAGCCCCAGCATTTT. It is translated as CASSSGTGNQPQHF.

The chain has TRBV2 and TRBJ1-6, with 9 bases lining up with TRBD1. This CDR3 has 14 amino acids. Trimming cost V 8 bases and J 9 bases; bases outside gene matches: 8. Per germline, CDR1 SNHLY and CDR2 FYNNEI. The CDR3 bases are TGTGCCAGCCGTCCGACAGGGGGTCGTTCACCCCTCCACTTT. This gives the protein CASRPTGGRSPLHF. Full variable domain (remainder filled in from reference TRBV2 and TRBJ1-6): EPEVTQTPSHQVTQMGQEVILRCVPISNHLYFYWYRQILGQKVEFLVSFYNNEISEKSEIFDDQFSVERPDGSNFTLKIRSTKLEDSAMYFCASRPTGGRSPLHFGNGTRLTVT.

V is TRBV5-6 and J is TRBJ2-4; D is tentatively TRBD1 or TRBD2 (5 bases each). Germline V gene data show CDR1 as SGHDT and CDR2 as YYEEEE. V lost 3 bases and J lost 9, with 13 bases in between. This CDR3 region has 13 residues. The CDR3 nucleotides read TGTGCCAGCAGCTCACGCCAGAGGGGCATTCAGTACTTC. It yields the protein CASSSRQRGIQYF.

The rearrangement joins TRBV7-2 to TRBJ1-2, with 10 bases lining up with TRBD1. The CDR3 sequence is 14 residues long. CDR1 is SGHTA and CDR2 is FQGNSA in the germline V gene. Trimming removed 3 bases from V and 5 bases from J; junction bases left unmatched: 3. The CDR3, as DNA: TGTGCCAGCAGCTTGGGACAGGGGACATATGGCTACACCTTC. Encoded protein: CASSLGQGTYGYTF.

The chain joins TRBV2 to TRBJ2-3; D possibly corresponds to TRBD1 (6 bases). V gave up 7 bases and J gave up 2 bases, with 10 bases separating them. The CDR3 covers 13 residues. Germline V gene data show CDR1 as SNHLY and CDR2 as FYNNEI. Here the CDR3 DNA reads TGTGCCAGCAATTACAGGGACACAGATACGCAGTATTTT. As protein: CASNYRDTDTQYF.

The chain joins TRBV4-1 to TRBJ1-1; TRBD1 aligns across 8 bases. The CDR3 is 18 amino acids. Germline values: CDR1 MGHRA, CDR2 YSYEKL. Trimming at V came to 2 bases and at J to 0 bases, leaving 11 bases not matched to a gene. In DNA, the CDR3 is TGCGCCAGCAGCCAACTAGGGACAGGTCGAGGATTGAACACTGAAGCTTTCTTT. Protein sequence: CASSQLGTGRGLNTEAFF.

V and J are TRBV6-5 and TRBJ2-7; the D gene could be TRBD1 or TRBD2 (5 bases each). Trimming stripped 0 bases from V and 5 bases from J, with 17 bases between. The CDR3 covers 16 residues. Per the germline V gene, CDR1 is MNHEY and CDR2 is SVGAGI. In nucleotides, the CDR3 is TGTGCCAGCAGTTACTCTGGGGGTGCTGGTAACAACGAGCAGTACTTC. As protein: CASSYSGGAGNNEQYF.

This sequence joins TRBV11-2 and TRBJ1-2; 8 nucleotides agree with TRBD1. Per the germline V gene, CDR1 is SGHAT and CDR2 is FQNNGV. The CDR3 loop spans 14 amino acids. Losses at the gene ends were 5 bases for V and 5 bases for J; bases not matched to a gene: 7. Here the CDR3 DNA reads TGTGCCAGCAGCCCAAACAGGGGGGGGTATGGCTACACCTTC. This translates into CASSPNRGGYGYTF.

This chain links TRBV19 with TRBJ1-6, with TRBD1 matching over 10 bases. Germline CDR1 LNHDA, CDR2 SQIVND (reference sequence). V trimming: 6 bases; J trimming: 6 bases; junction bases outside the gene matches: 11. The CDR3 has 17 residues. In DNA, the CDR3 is TGTGCCAGTAGCCGGGGGACAGGGGTGGGAGTTAATTCACCCCTCCACTTT. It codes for CASSRGTGVGVNSPLHF. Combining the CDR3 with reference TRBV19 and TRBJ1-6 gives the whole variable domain DGGITQSPKYLFRKEGQNVTLSCEQNLNHDAMYWYRQDPGQGLRLIYYSQIVNDFQKGDIAEGYSVSREKKESFPLTVTSAQKNPTAFYLCASSRGTGVGVNSPLHFGNGTRLTVT.

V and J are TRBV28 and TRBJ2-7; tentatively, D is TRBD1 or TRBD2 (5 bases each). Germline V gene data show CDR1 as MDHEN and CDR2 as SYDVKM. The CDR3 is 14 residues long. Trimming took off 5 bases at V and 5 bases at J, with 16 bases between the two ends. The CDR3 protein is CASSERGAEDEQYV. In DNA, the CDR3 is TGTGCCAGCAGTGAGCGAGGGGCAGAGGACGAGCAGTACGTC.

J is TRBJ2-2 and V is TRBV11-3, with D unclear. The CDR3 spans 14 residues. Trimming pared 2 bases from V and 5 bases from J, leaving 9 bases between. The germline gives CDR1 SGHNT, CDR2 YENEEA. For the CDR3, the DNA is TGTGCCAGCAGCTTAATTAGTGGGACCGGGGAGCTGTTTTTT. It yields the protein CASSLISGTGELFF.

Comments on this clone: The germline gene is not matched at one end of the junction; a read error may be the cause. CDR3 loop: CASSSTGAHEQYF. CDR3 DNA: TGTGCTAGCAGCTCAACGGGGGCCCACGAGCAGTACTTC. V is TRBV7-7 and J is TRBJ2-7; either TRBD1 or TRBD2 may fit D (6 bases each). The CDR3 runs 13 residues. Germline V gene sequence: CDR1 SSHAT, CDR2 FNYEAQ (reference sequence).

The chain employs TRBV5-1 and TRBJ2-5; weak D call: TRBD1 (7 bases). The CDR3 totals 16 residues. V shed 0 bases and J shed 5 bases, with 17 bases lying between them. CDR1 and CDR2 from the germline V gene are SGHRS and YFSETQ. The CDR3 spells CASSLVAGGGDETQYF. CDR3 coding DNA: TGCGCCAGCAGCTTGGTGGCCGGAGGGGGCGACGAGACCCAGTACTTC. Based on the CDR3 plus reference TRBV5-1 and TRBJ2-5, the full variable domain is KAGVTQTPRYLIKTRGQQVTLSCSPISGHRSVSWYQQTPGQGLQFLFEYFSETQRNKGNFPGRFSGRQFSNSRSEMNVSTLELGDSALYLCASSLVAGGGDETQYFGPGTRLLVL.

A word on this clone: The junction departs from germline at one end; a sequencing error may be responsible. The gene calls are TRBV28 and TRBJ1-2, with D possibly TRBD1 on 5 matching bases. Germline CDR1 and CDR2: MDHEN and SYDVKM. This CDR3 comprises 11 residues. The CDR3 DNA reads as TGTGCCAGCAGTTGGGGACCTATTCAGCTCTTC. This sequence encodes CASSWGPIQLF.

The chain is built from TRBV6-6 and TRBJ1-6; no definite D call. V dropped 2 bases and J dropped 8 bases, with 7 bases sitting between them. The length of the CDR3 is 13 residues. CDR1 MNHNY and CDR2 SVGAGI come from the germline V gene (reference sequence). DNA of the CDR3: TGTGCCAGCAGTTACGGGGTAGATTCACCCCTCCACTTT. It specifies CASSYGVDSPLHF.

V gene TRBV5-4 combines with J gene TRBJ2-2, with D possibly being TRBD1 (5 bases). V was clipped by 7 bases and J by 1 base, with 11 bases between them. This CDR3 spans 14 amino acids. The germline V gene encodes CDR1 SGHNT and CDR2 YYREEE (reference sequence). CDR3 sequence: CASGKTGNTGELFF. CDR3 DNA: TGTGCCAGCGGCAAAACAGGGAACACCGGGGAGCTGTTTTTT.

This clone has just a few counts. CDR3 bases: TGTGCCTGGAGTAACACACAGGGAGCTCAGCATTTT. It specifies CAWSNTQGAQHF. The J gene is TRBJ1-5, the V gene TRBV30, with a weak D call TRBD1 (6 bases). This CDR3 comprises 12 residues. The V and J ends lost 2 bases and 13 bases respectively, with 15 bases between them. Germline assignment: CDR1 GTSNPN and CDR2 SVGIG (reference sequence).